What follows describes a single TCR beta chain. Its target is not known. The data were produced by immunoSEQ multiplex PCR, yet TCRdb's version contains in-frame clones alone and is incomplete. The table records roughly 41,000 clones, about 85% of them present only once. This specimen comes from a study of lymphopenia after photon versus proton radiotherapy. Study results and limitations: Survival link was tested only in deceased patients; proton benefit remains a possibility. Under photons, naive T cells and diversity fell while effector/memory populations rose.

Germline CDR1 reads SNHLY; CDR2 reads FYNNEI. Trimming pared 1 base from V and 0 bases from J, leaving 11 bases between. The CDR3 spans 16 residues. The sequence derives from a middle-aged man with gastric cancer. The V call is TRBV2, the J call TRBJ2-3; unclear D gene. Specimen: peripheral blood, collected from a patient treated with photon-based radiotherapy. The CDR3 region is CASSEGRASSTDTQYF. Written as DNA, the CDR3 is TGTGCCAGCAGTGAAGGTCGAGCATCTAGCACAGATACGCAGTATTTT.